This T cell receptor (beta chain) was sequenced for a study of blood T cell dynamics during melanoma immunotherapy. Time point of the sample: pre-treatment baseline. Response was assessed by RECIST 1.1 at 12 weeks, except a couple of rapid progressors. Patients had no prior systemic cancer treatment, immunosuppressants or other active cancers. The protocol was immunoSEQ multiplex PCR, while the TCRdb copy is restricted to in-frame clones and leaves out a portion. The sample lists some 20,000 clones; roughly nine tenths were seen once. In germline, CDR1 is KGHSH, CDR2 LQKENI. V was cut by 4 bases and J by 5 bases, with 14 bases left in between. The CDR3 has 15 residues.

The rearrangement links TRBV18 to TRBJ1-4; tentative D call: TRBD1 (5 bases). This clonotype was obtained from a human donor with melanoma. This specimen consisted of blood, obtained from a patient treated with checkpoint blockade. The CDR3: CASSRRGKSNEKLFF. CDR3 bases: TGTGCCAGCTCACGAAGGGGAAAATCGAATGAAAAACTGTTTTTT.